One sample yielded the 20 T cell receptor beta chains listed below, sequenced in a study of shared clonotypes between healthy human individuals. Only in-frame clones appear in the TCRdb table, and some are missing; sequencing was by immunoSEQ multiplex PCR. This table has approximately 2,300,000 clones, around 90% appearing once. Input material: naive CD4+ T cells from PBMCs. Sample subset: CD45RA+ positively selected. The receptors stem from a man between 18 and 29 years old in good health. Some clones in this sample may be carry-over from other donors' samples.

The V call is TRBV28, the J call TRBJ1-1; TRBD1 is a possible D gene (6 bases). Trimming stripped 7 bases from V and 0 bases from J, with 18 bases between. CDR3 length: 16 amino acids. CDR1 is MDHEN, CDR2 SYDVKM, per germline. In DNA form, the CDR3 reads TGTGCCAGCAAGCCTTACTGGGGGGCTATGAACACTGAAGCTTTCTTT. Translation: CASKPYWGAMNTEAFF.

The V call is TRBV7-9, the J call TRBJ1-4; 10 bases are a match to TRBD1. Germline V gene sequence: CDR1 SEHNR, CDR2 FQNEAQ (reference sequence). Trimming cost V 6 bases and J 5 bases; bases outside gene matches: 3. CDR3 length: 14 amino acids. This chain's CDR3 is CASRTGGPNEKLFF. The CDR3 DNA is TGTGCCAGCAGGACAGGGGGCCCAAATGAAAAACTGTTTTTT.

The V gene is TRBV15, the J gene TRBJ2-1; 9 positions match TRBD2. The germline gives CDR1 LNHNV, CDR2 YYDKDF (reference sequence). This CDR3 is built from 17 residues. Unmatched junction bases numbered 15, after V lost 8 bases and J lost 4 bases. As DNA, the CDR3 is TGTGCCACCCAATTAACGTTGCGGGAGGGCCTATACAATGAGCAGTTCTTC. Translated, it gives CATQLTLREGLYNEQFF.

In nucleotides, the CDR3 is TGTGCCAGCAGCGCGGACAGCACTAGCACAGATACGCAGTATTTT. It codes for CASSADSTSTDTQYF. The chain combines TRBV11-2 with TRBJ2-3; TRBD1 is a possible D gene (6 bases). Germline CDR1 and CDR2: SGHAT and FQNNGV. The V gene lost 5 bases and the J gene lost 0 bases, with 12 bases spanning the gap. The CDR3 is made up of 15 amino acids.

The V gene is TRBV7-9, the J gene TRBJ1-1; D remains unclear. CDR3 size: 13 residues. The ends were cut back, 1 base at V and 4 bases at J, with 7 bases in the middle. The germline CDR1 and CDR2 sequences are SEHNR and FQNEAQ (reference sequence). The CDR3, as DNA: TGTGCCAGCAGCTTAGGAGTGAGCACTGAAGCTTTCTTT. Translating gives CASSLGVSTEAFF.

V is TRBV7-9 and J is TRBJ2-1; tentative D call: TRBD2 (7 bases). Germline V CDR1 and CDR2: SEHNR, FQNEAQ (reference sequence). CDR3 length: 16 residues. V lost 7 bases to trimming and J lost 7 bases, with 23 bases between them. This CDR3 reads CASTLGTPRGGNEQFF. CDR3 nucleotide sequence: TGTGCCAGCACCCTCGGGACCCCAAGGGGGGGAAATGAGCAGTTCTTC.

V gene TRBV5-1 combines with J gene TRBJ1-3; D is possibly TRBD1 (5 bases). CDR1 is SGHRS and CDR2 is YFSETQ in the germline V gene. V was trimmed by 1 base and J by 0 bases, leaving 20 bases between them. The CDR3 has 19 amino acids. The CDR3 DNA is TGCGCCAGCAGCTTGTCCCCGGGGACGGTGGTCAGCTCTGGAAACACCATATATTTT. Protein: CASSLSPGTVVSSGNTIYF.

The gene calls are TRBV30 and TRBJ1-5; no reliable D call. The V gene lost 0 bases and the J gene lost 2 bases, with 11 bases spanning the gap. The CDR3 runs to 15 residues. CDR1 is GTSNPN, CDR2 SVGIG, per germline (reference sequence). For the CDR3, the DNA is TGTGCCTGGAGTGTACGCGGGAGTGGCAATCAGCCCCAGCATTTT. Amino acid sequence: CAWSVRGSGNQPQHF.

About this clone itself: At one boundary the junction diverges from the germline segment, which might be a read error. Other DNA sequences from this sample encode an identical CDR3 as well. The rearrangement uses TRBV11-2 and TRBJ1-2; D remains ambiguous. Germline lookup yields CDR1 SGHAT and CDR2 FQNNGV. There are 13 residues in the CDR3. The CDR3 DNA is TGTGCCAGCAGCCTAGACGGCAACTATGGCTACACCTTC. As protein: CASSLDGNYGYTF.

V usage is TRBV4-1 and J usage is TRBJ1-5; D may be TRBD1 (5 bases). Germline V gene lookup returns CDR1 MGHRA and CDR2 YSYEKL. This CDR3 has 14 amino acids. V dropped 2 bases and J dropped 7 bases, with 12 bases sitting between them. CDR3 coding DNA: TGCGCCAGCAGCCAATCGGGGGGGGAGCAGCCCCAGCATTTT. It is translated as CASSQSGGEQPQHF.

This chain uses TRBV7-2 with TRBJ2-3, with D possibly being TRBD2 (5 bases). The CDR3 loop spans 14 amino acids. The V and J ends lost 4 bases and 4 bases respectively, with 12 bases between them. The V gene's germline CDR1 is SGHTA and CDR2 FQGNSA. CDR3 protein: CASSYSRASDTQYF. CDR3 sequence (DNA): TGTGCCAGCAGCTACTCGAGGGCCTCAGATACGCAGTATTTT.

J is TRBJ2-3 and V is TRBV11-2, with D perhaps TRBD1 (5 bases). Germline V gene lookup returns CDR1 SGHAT and CDR2 FQNNGV. V was shortened by 1 base and J by 1 base, with 9 bases between the two germline ends. The length of the CDR3 is 15 residues. The CDR3 region has the DNA TGTGCCAGCAGCTTAGGTGGGGCCCGCACAGATACGCAGTATTTT. It translates to CASSLGGARTDTQYF. The variable domain in full, with the rest retrieved from reference TRBV11-2 and TRBJ2-3, is EAGVAQSPRYKIIEKRQSVAFWCNPISGHATLYWYQQILGQGPKLLIQFQNNGVVDDSQLPKDRFSAERLKGVDSTLKIQPAKLEDSAVYLCASSLGGARTDTQYFGPGTRLTVL.

The CDR3: CASSYSLVTAGYEQYF. In DNA form, the CDR3 reads TGTGCCAGCAGTTACTCGTTGGTTACTGCGGGATACGAGCAGTACTTC. J is TRBJ2-7 and V is TRBV6-5, with D possibly TRBD2 on 6 matching bases. V lost 0 bases and J 4 bases, leaving 16 bases between the germline ends. The length of the CDR3 is 16 residues. Germline V CDR1 and CDR2: MNHEY, SVGAGI.

The chain joins TRBV27 to TRBJ2-7, with D unclear. Germline CDR1 and CDR2: MNHEY and SMNVEV (reference sequence). The ends were cut back, 1 base at V and 2 bases at J, with 9 bases in the middle. This CDR3 region has 14 residues. The CDR3 reads CASSLFGITYEQYF. For the CDR3, the DNA is TGTGCCAGCAGTTTATTTGGCATCACCTACGAGCAGTACTTC.

As DNA, the CDR3 is TGTGCCAGCAGCTTGGGGGGGGCTTCCCAGGGCTATGGCTACACCTTC. This codes for CASSLGGASQGYGYTF. The V gene is TRBV5-4, the J gene TRBJ1-2; D is possibly TRBD1 (6 bases). The CDR3 covers 16 residues. CDR1 is SGHNT and CDR2 is YYREEE in the germline V gene (reference sequence). Between the trimmed V and J ends, which lost 0 bases and 4 bases, there was a span of 16 bases. Looking up the rest from reference TRBV5-4 and TRBJ1-2 gives the full variable domain: ETGVTQSPTHLIKTRGQQVTLRCSSQSGHNTVSWYQQALGQGPQFIFQYYREEENGRGNFPPRFSGLQFPNYSSELNVNALELDDSALYLCASSLGGASQGYGYTFGSGTRLTVV.

This CDR3 is CASSSQASNYGYTF. The CDR3, as DNA: TGTGCCAGCAGCTCACAGGCCTCTAACTATGGCTACACCTTC. The chain links TRBV13 to TRBJ1-2; D might be TRBD1 (5 bases). V was shortened by 4 bases and J by 0 bases, with 9 bases between the two germline ends. Germline V gene sequence: CDR1 PRHDT, CDR2 FYEKMQ (reference sequence). This CDR3 spans 14 amino acids. The complete variable domain, with remaining parts taken from reference TRBV13 and TRBJ1-2, reads AAGVIQSPRHLIKEKRETATLKCYPIPRHDTVYWYQQGPGQDPQFLISFYEKMQSDKGSIPDRFSAQQFSDYHSELNMSSLELGDSALYFCASSSQASNYGYTFGSGTRLTVV.

This clone has a handful of counts. The chain has TRBV29-1 and TRBJ1-1; D is ambiguous. Deletions cut 0 bases from V and 6 bases from J, with 11 bases between. Germline-derived CDR1 and CDR2 are SQVTM and ANQGSEA. The CDR3 loop spans 13 amino acids. Here the CDR3 DNA reads TGCAGCGTTGAAGATCAGCCAGGCTCTGAAGCTTTCTTT. Its protein is CSVEDQPGSEAFF.

The rearrangement links TRBV4-1 to TRBJ2-1, with D maybe TRBD1 (5 bases). CDR1 and CDR2 from the germline V gene are MGHRA and YSYEKL. This CDR3 has 17 amino acids. Trimming stripped 5 bases from V and 0 bases from J, with 17 bases between. CDR3 sequence (DNA): TGCGCCAGCAGCAGGGGTGGTGCCCTAAGCTCCTACAATGAGCAGTTCTTC. Translated: CASSRGGALSSYNEQFF.

This CDR3 reads CASSLEGGTYEQYF. The DNA for the CDR3 is TGTGCCAGCAGCTTGGAGGGGGGGACCTACGAGCAGTACTTC. This chain uses TRBV7-3 with TRBJ2-7; the D gene is possibly TRBD2 (7 bases). Germline-derived CDR1 and CDR2 are SGHTA and FQGTGA. The V and J ends lost 3 bases and 2 bases respectively, with 11 bases between them. The CDR3 consists of 14 residues.

The rearrangement links TRBV19 to TRBJ2-1; tentative D call: TRBD1 (6 bases). Trimming pared 5 bases from V and 5 bases from J, leaving 16 bases between. The CDR3 contains 15 residues. CDR1 and CDR2 from the germline V gene are LNHDA and SQIVND (reference sequence). The DNA for the CDR3 is TGTGCCAGTAGTGGAAACCGGGACAATAACAATGAGCAGTTCTTC. Translating gives CASSGNRDNNNEQFF.